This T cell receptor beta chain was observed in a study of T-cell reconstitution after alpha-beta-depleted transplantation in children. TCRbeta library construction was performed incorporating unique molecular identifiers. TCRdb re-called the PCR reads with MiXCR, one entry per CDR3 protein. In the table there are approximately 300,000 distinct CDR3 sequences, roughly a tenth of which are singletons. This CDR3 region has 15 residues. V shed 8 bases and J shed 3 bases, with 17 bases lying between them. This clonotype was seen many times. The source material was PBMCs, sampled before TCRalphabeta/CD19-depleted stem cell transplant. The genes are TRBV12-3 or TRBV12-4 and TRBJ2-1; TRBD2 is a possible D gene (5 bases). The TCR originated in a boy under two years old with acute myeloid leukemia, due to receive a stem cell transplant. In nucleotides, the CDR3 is TGTGCCAGCCGATGGTCGGGATTGGTCTACAATGAGCAGTTCTTC. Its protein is CASRWSGLVYNEQFF.